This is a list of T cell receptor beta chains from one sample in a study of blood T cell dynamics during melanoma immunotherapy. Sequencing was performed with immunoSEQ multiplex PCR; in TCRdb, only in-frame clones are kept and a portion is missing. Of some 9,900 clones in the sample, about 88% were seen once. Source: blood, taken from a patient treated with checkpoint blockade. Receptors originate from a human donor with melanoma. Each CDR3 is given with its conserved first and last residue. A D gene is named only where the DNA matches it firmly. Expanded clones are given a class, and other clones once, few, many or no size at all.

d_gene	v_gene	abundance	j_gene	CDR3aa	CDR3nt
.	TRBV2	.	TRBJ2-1	CASGHYNEQFF	TGTGCCAGTGGCCACTACAATGAGCAGTTCTTC
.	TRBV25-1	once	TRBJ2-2	CASRSLDLTGELFF	TGTGCCAGCAGATCTCTGGACCTCACCGGGGAGCTGTTTTTT
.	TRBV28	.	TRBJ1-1	CASSSSGGHTEAFF	TGTGCCAGCAGTTCCTCGGGGGGACACACTGAAGCTTTCTTT
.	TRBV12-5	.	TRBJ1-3	CASGRGGSGNTIYF	TGTGCTAGTGGTCGAGGGGGCTCTGGAAACACCATATATTTT
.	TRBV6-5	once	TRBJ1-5	CASSLDWRGQPQHF	TGTGCCAGCAGTCTAGACTGGAGAGGACAGCCCCAGCATTTT
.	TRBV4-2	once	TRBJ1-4	CASSQDTIGQNEKLFF	TGTGCCAGCAGCCAAGATACGATAGGGCAGAATGAAAAACTGTTTTTT
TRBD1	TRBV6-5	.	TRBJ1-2	CASSAYRGNYGYTF	TGTGCCAGCAGCGCCTACAGGGGGAACTATGGCTACACCTTC
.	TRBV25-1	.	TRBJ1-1	CASSERVGRGTEAFF	TGTGCCAGCAGTGAACGAGTGGGGCGCGGGACTGAAGCTTTCTTT
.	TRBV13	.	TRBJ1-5	CASSLQGRSQPQHF	TGTGCCAGCAGCTTACAGGGTCGGAGTCAGCCCCAGCATTTT
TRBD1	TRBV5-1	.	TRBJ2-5	CASSPGQGETQYF	TGCGCCAGCAGCCCGGGACAGGGCGAGACCCAGTACTTC
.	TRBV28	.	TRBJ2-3	CASSLGGGGLGDTQYF	TGTGCCAGCAGTTTGGGGGGCGGGGGACTCGGGGATACGCAGTATTTT
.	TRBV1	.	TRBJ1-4	CTSTIECRDRGFNEKLFF	TGCACCAGCACCATAGAATGCCGGGACAGGGGGTTCAATGAAAAACTGTTTTTT
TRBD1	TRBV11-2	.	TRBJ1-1	CASSFYGQGAMNTEAFF	TGTGCCAGCAGCTTTTATGGACAGGGAGCCATGAACACTGAAGCTTTCTTT
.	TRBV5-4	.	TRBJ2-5	CASSHTLGETQYF	TGTGCCAGCAGCCATACGTTAGGAGAGACCCAGTACTTC
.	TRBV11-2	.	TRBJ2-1	CASSLVLAGEQFF	TGTGCCAGCAGCTTAGTTCTCGCAGGGGAGCAGTTCTTC
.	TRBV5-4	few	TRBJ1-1	CASRAGAEAFF	TGTGCCAGCAGGGCCGGGGCTGAAGCTTTCTTT
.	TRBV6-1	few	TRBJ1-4	CASSDGKGFPNEKLFF	TGTGCCAGCAGTGATGGCAAAGGGTTCCCTAATGAAAAACTGTTTTTT
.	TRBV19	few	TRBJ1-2	CASNEGDYGYTF	TGTGCCAGTAATGAGGGGGACTATGGCTACACCTTC
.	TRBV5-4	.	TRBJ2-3	CASRWGSGSTDTQYF	TGTGCCAGCAGGTGGGGGAGCGGGAGCACAGATACGCAGTATTTT
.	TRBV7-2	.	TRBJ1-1	CASSYTWNTEAFF	TGTGCCAGCAGCTACACCTGGAACACTGAAGCTTTCTTT
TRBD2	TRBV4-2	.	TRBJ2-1	CASSSAPSGRPYNEQFF	TGTGCCAGCAGCTCCGCCCCCAGCGGGAGGCCTTACAATGAGCAGTTCTTC
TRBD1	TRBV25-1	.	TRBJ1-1	CASSANRGPNTEAFF	TGTGCCAGCAGTGCCAACAGGGGGCCTAACACTGAAGCTTTCTTT
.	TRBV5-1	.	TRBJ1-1	CASSLWAPEVTPLTEAFF	TGCGCCAGCAGCTTGTGGGCACCGGAAGTAACCCCTCTCACTGAAGCTTTCTTT
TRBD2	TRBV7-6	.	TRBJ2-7	CASSSTSGGAVEQYF	TGTGCCAGCAGTTCTACTAGCGGGGGGGCAGTTGAGCAGTACTTC
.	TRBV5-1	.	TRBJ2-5	CASSLGGGQETQYF	TGCGCCAGCAGCTTGGGGGGCGGGCAAGAGACCCAGTACTTC
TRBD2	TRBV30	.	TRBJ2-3	CAYSGVSTDTQYF	TGTGCTTACAGCGGGGTGAGCACAGATACGCAGTATTTT
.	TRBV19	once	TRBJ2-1	CASSRGGFVNEQFF	TGTGCCAGTAGTAGAGGCGGGTTTGTAAATGAGCAGTTCTTC